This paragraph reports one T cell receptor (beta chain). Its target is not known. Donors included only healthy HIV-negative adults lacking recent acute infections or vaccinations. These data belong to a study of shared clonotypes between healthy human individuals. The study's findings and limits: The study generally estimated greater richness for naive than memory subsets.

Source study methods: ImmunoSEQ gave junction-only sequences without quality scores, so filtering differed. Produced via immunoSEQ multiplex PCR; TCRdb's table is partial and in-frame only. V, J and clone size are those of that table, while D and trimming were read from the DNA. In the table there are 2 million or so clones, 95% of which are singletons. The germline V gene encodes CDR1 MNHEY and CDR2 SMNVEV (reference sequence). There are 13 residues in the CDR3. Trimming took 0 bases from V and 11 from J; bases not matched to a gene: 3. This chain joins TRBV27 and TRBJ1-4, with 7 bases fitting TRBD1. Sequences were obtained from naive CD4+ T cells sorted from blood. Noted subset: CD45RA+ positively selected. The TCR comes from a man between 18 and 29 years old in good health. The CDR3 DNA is TGTGCCAGCAGTTTATCCGACAGGGCGAAACTGTTTTTT. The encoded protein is CASSLSDRAKLFF.